The 26 T cell receptor beta chains listed next were all sequenced from one sample in a study of memory CD4+ T cells and cytomegalovirus serostatus. The sort gate was single viable CD3+CD4+CD8-CD45RO+ cells for memory CD4+ T cells. Profiled with immunoSEQ multiplex PCR; TCRdb holds only in-frame clones, not every one. The sample lists under 65,000 clones; around 78% were seen once. The sample consisted of memory CD4+ T cells from blood. These receptors originate from an adult in good health and CMV-seronegative.

This chain uses TRBV18 with TRBJ2-2, with TRBD2 matching over 8 bases. CDR1 is KGHSH, CDR2 LQKENI, per germline. V dropped 3 bases and J dropped 2; count of bases not matched to a gene: 8. CDR3 length: 17 residues. In nucleotides, the CDR3 is TGTGCCAGCTCACCCCTCCCGAGCGGGGGCAACACCGGGGAGCTGTTTTTT. It is translated as CASSPLPSGGNTGELFF.

J is TRBJ2-3 and V is TRBV30; a weak D match, TRBD1 (5 bases). The germline CDR1 and CDR2 sequences are GTSNPN and SVGIG (reference sequence). The V and J ends lost 0 bases and 7 bases respectively, with 20 bases between them. CDR3 length equals 16 residues. The CDR3 region has the DNA TGTGCCTGGAGTGTACGGGTTAGGGGTCTGGCAAATACGCAGTATTTT. Translating it yields CAWSVRVRGLANTQYF.

The chain joins TRBV7-8 to TRBJ1-3; 8 nucleotides line up with TRBD1. Losses at the gene ends were 6 bases for V and 8 bases for J; bases not matched to a gene: 15. CDR1 is SGHVS, CDR2 FQNEAQ, per germline. This CDR3 region has 16 residues. The CDR3 spells CASRLDRGTRKDTIYF. DNA for the CDR3: TGTGCCAGCAGACTCGACAGGGGAACTCGTAAGGACACCATATATTTT.

The CDR3 protein is CASSPQGLAGRGEQFF. CDR3 sequence (DNA): TGTGCCAGCTCACCACAGGGACTAGCGGGAAGGGGTGAGCAGTTCTTC. J is TRBJ2-1 and V is TRBV18; 13 bases fit TRBD2. This CDR3 is built from 16 residues. V lost 1 base and J lost 9; bases outside the gene matches: 6. Germline CDR1 and CDR2: KGHSH and LQKENI. Together with reference TRBV18 and TRBJ2-1, the CDR3 gives the full variable domain: NAGVMQNPRHLVRRRGQEARLRCSPMKGHSHVYWYRQLPEEGLKFMVYLQKENIIDESGMPKERFSAEFPKEGPSILRIQQVVRGDSAAYFCASSPQGLAGRGEQFFGPGTRLTVL.

V usage is TRBV28 and J usage is TRBJ1-5; TRBD1 matches at 8 bases. CDR1 is MDHEN and CDR2 is SYDVKM in the germline V gene. V lost 6 bases, J lost 4 bases, and 11 bases stayed unmatched. The CDR3 length is 16 residues. The CDR3 DNA is TGTGCCAGCAGGACACTAGGACAGGGTCTGAATCAGCCCCAGCATTTT. It codes for CASRTLGQGLNQPQHF.

This clone appeared a single time. This chain links TRBV27 with TRBJ2-6, with no clear D. The CDR3 consists of 14 residues. V dropped 4 bases and J dropped 3 bases, with 7 bases sitting between them. Germline CDR1 reads MNHEY; CDR2 reads SMNVEV (reference sequence). CDR3 residues: CASSSLVGANVLTF. The CDR3, as DNA: TGTGCCAGCAGTTCCCTCGTTGGGGCCAACGTCCTGACTTTC.

Only a few counts were recorded for this clone. This rearrangement joins TRBV2 to TRBJ1-3; D remains unclear. Germline assignment: CDR1 SNHLY and CDR2 FYNNEI. This CDR3 contains 11 residues. Trimming removed 6 bases from V and 6 bases from J, with 6 bases in between. Here the CDR3 DNA reads TGTGCCAGCAGGGGAGAAAACACCATATATTTT. This gives the protein CASRGENTIYF.

V and J are TRBV11-2 and TRBJ2-5; the D is unclear. The CDR3 loop spans 14 amino acids. Germline CDR1 reads SGHAT; CDR2 reads FQNNGV. V was trimmed by 5 bases and J by 2 bases, leaving 12 bases between them. CDR3 DNA sequence: TGTGCCAGCAGCAGTCCGGGCTTACAAGAGACCCAGTACTTC. As protein: CASSSPGLQETQYF.

The gene calls are TRBV11-2 and TRBJ2-1; D gene uncertain. Trimming pared 0 bases from V and 2 bases from J, leaving 11 bases between. The germline V gene has CDR1 SGHAT and CDR2 FQNNGV. The length of the CDR3 is 16 residues. Here the CDR3 reads CASSLDGGVPYNEQFF. For the CDR3, the DNA is TGTGCCAGCAGCTTAGATGGTGGGGTACCCTACAATGAGCAGTTCTTC.

The chain recombines TRBV2 with TRBJ1-2; D call uncertain. Germline assignment: CDR1 SNHLY and CDR2 FYNNEI. The V and J ends lost 8 bases and 10 bases respectively, with 20 bases between them. CDR3 length equals 13 residues. As DNA, the CDR3 is TGTGCCAGCTTGGGTGTTGGGAGAAGACTCTACACCTTC. It yields the protein CASLGVGRRLYTF.

The V and J genes are TRBV4-2 and TRBJ2-1, with TRBD2 matching over 7 bases. With 2 bases clipped from V and 6 bases from J, the junction kept 10 bases outside the gene matches. The CDR3 runs to 16 residues. From germline, CDR1 is LGHNA and CDR2 YNFKEQ. The CDR3 is CASSQRASGTSNEQFF. In DNA, the CDR3 is TGTGCCAGCAGCCAAAGGGCTAGCGGAACCTCCAATGAGCAGTTCTTC.

This chain uses TRBV5-4 with TRBJ2-2; TRBD2 matches 10 bases. V was clipped by 2 bases and J by 5 bases; unmatched bases: 9. This CDR3 is 17 amino acids long. Germline V gene sequence: CDR1 SGHNT, CDR2 YYREEE (reference sequence). The CDR3 reads CASSFPLAGVGTGELFF. CDR3 in DNA: TGTGCCAGCAGCTTCCCCCTAGCGGGAGTCGGGACCGGGGAGCTGTTTTTT. Filled out from reference TRBV5-4 and TRBJ2-2, the complete variable domain reads ETGVTQSPTHLIKTRGQQVTLRCSSQSGHNTVSWYQQALGQGPQFIFQYYREEENGRGNFPPRFSGLQFPNYSSELNVNALELDDSALYLCASSFPLAGVGTGELFFGEGSRLTVL.

V and J are TRBV7-6 and TRBJ1-1; no clear D gene. The germline V and J ends were trimmed by 3 bases and 4 bases, with 9 bases remaining between them. Looked up from germline, CDR1 is SGHVS and CDR2 is FNYEAQ. This CDR3 has 13 residues. CDR3 residues: CASSFQESTEAFF. CDR3 coding DNA: TGTGCCAGCAGCTTCCAGGAATCCACTGAAGCTTTCTTT.

About this clone: This specimen includes other DNA sequences encoding the same CDR3. V usage is TRBV2 and J usage is TRBJ1-5; D perhaps matches TRBD1 (6 bases). Germline V gene data show CDR1 as SNHLY and CDR2 as FYNNEI. V was trimmed by 6 bases and J by 3 bases, leaving 9 bases between them. This CDR3 comprises 13 residues. CDR3 DNA sequence: TGTGCCAGCAGCAGACAGGTCAATCAGCCCCAGCATTTT. Amino acid sequence: CASSRQVNQPQHF. The full variable domain, in which reference TRBV2 and TRBJ1-5 provide the parts outside the CDR3, is EPEVTQTPSHQVTQMGQEVILRCVPISNHLYFYWYRQILGQKVEFLVSFYNNEISEKSEIFDDQFSVERPDGSNFTLKIRSTKLEDSAMYFCASSRQVNQPQHFGDGTRLSIL.

The chain joins TRBV6-4 to TRBJ2-1, with 13 bases aligning to TRBD2. This CDR3 contains 14 residues. The ends lost 5 bases at V and 8 bases at J; junction bases unmatched: 3. CDR1 and CDR2 (germline): MRHNA, SNTAGT. For the CDR3, the DNA is TGTGCCAGCAGTACTAGCGGGAGGGGGGATGAGCAGTTCTTC. Encoded protein: CASSTSGRGDEQFF.

The rearrangement links TRBV5-6 to TRBJ1-2; TRBD1 might be the D (5 bases). This CDR3 has 12 amino acids. Germline V gene lookup returns CDR1 SGHDT and CDR2 YYEEEE. The V and J ends lost 0 bases and 13 bases respectively, with 13 bases between them. The DNA of the CDR3 is TGTGCCAGCAGCTTGGCCGAGGGGTTTAGCACCTTC. Protein sequence: CASSLAEGFSTF.

The rearrangement links TRBV6-1 to TRBJ2-6, with TRBD2 as a possible D gene (6 bases). The CDR3 totals 15 residues. Trimming took off 4 bases at V and 2 bases at J, with 9 bases between the two ends. The V gene's germline CDR1 is MNHNS and CDR2 SASEGT. CDR3 nucleotides: TGTGCCAGCAGTGCTGGAGGGACTGGGGCCAACGTCCTGACTTTC. Translated, it gives CASSAGGTGANVLTF.

V is TRBV5-1 and J is TRBJ2-5; no definite D call. Germline CDR1 SGHRS, CDR2 YFSETQ. The CDR3 totals 13 residues. Between the trimmed V and J ends, which lost 2 bases and 7 bases, there was a span of 12 bases. CDR3 sequence reads: CASSFSRGGTQYF. In DNA form, the CDR3 reads TGCGCCAGCAGCTTTAGCCGCGGCGGGACCCAGTACTTC.

The rearrangement links TRBV5-1 to TRBJ2-5, with 11 bases fitting TRBD2. The CDR3 length is 15 residues. The germline V gene has CDR1 SGHRS and CDR2 YFSETQ. V shed 4 bases, J shed 1 base, and the junction held 3 bases outside the gene matches. CDR3 nucleotides: TGCGCCAGCAGCCCGGGACTAGCGGCCCAAGAGACCCAGTACTTC. Translation: CASSPGLAAQETQYF.

The CDR3, as DNA: TGTGCCAGCAGTGAGCTTTCCTTCGCAGTAGCTCCAACCTACGAGCAGTACTTC. Protein: CASSELSFAVAPTYEQYF. The chain joins TRBV2 to TRBJ2-7; D gene uncertain. Between the trimmed V and J ends, which lost 3 bases and 2 bases, there was a span of 23 bases. This CDR3 has 18 residues. Germline V gene data show CDR1 as SNHLY and CDR2 as FYNNEI.

The chain uses TRBV11-1 and TRBJ2-1, with D perhaps TRBD1 (7 bases). CDR1 SGHAT and CDR2 FQDESV come from the germline V gene (reference sequence). The CDR3 spans 15 residues. The germline V and J ends were trimmed by 5 bases and 6 bases, with 17 bases remaining between them. The CDR3, as DNA: TGTGCCAGCAGCCCCCGGGGGACAGATTTCAATGAGCAGTTCTTC. Translation: CASSPRGTDFNEQFF.

This sequence joins TRBV28 and TRBJ1-5, with D perhaps matching TRBD1 (5 bases). The length of the CDR3 is 12 residues. Germline-derived CDR1 and CDR2 are MDHEN and SYDVKM. The V and J ends lost 4 bases and 7 bases respectively, with 8 bases between them. The chain's CDR3 is CASSSGGQPQHF. DNA of the CDR3: TGTGCCAGCAGTTCCGGGGGGCAGCCCCAGCATTTT.

The rearrangement links TRBV5-1 to TRBJ2-3; D remains unclear. CDR1 and CDR2 (germline): SGHRS, YFSETQ. The CDR3 is 11 amino acids. Deletions cut 2 bases from V and 3 bases from J, with 1 base between. CDR3 in amino acids: CASSLTDTQYF. In DNA, the CDR3 is TGCGCCAGCAGCTTAACAGATACGCAGTATTTT.

J is TRBJ2-1 and V is TRBV14; a possible D gene is TRBD1 (5 bases). This CDR3 is 15 amino acids long. V lost 1 base and J lost 5, with 12 bases in between. Per germline, CDR1 SGHDN and CDR2 FVKESK. CDR3 nucleotides: TGTGCCAGCAGCCAAGGTCTGGGGCGGAACAATGAGCAGTTCTTC. This sequence encodes CASSQGLGRNNEQFF.

V gene TRBV25-1 combines with J gene TRBJ1-5, with D unclear. CDR1 is MGHDK and CDR2 is SYGVNS in the germline V gene. This CDR3 has 14 amino acids. V was pared by 2 bases and J by 0 bases, with 5 bases between. CDR3 in amino acids: CASSEPDSNQPQHF. The CDR3 region has the DNA TGTGCCAGCAGTGAACCGGATAGCAATCAGCCCCAGCATTTT.

The chain links TRBV12-5 to TRBJ2-5, with D perhaps TRBD1 (6 bases). Germline CDR1 LGHNT, CDR2 FRNRAP. Trimming removed 1 base from V and 5 bases from J, with 14 bases in between. This CDR3 spans 15 amino acids. CDR3 in DNA: TGTGCTAGTGGTTTGGAACAAACAGGGCGTGAGACCCAGTACTTC. Translated, it gives CASGLEQTGRETQYF.